This T cell receptor beta chain came from a study of T cell repertoires in cytomegalovirus infection (dated 2019 in TCRdb). Regarding the research as a whole: Recently identified HLA-C-restricted CMV epitopes, whose presentation resists viral immunomodulation, were targeted by peptide stimulations together with well-studied HLA-B-restricted epitopes. Because public TCR beta signatures pointed to carriage of CMV infection together with the matching HLA type, the HLA type of each donor mattered for the analysis.

The sequencer listed for this sample is Illumina HiSeq 1500. In-frame beta chains were kept once TCRdb had trimmed the public reads at Q25 with fastp and called clones with MiXCR. Rows are unified per CDR3 protein, each entry keeping the most common DNA and genes. In this sample the table shows approximately 730,000 distinct CDR3 sequences, 30% to 35% of which occur a single time. The top ten constitute around a sixth of the sample. V is pruned by 5 bases and J by 0 bases, leaving 8 bases of the junction without a gene match. The CDR3 sequence holds 16 residues, the cysteine and phenylalanine included. The kept DNA is CDR3 alone, 48 bases in frame from the first base. From the germline V gene, CDR1 is MGHRA and CDR2 is YSYEKL. In the case of this clonotype: This clone's antigen is unknown. The record has no base qualities; no much larger clone is one base away.

The sample's treatment or condition, from its label and the paper: in vitro stimulation with specific CMV peptide epitopes to enrich CMV-specific T cells. What the work shows at the level of the full study, not this receptor alone: The ex vivo response was dominated by HLA-C-restricted CMV-specific TCR beta clonotypes, which also provided the single most frequent clonotype in two of eight donors. In both this cohort and an independent roughly 330-donor cohort, the cumulative frequency of public TCR beta family members distinguished carriers of CMV infection plus the relevant HLA type.

This receptor chain uses TRBV4-1 and TRBJ2-7; TRBD1 agrees with 9 junctional bases. Sequenced here: cultured PBMCs, sampled from culture after CMV antigen stimulation. The TCR sequence derives from a human donor in good health (CMV status not recorded). Some clones in this sample may be carry-over from other donors' samples. The CDR3 region reads CASSKPGQGISYEQYF. The sequence in DNA is TGCGCCAGCAGCAAACCGGGACAGGGTATCTCCTACGAGCAGTACTTC.